The present TCR beta chain was sequenced within a study of CD8+CD57+ T cells in acquired aplastic anemia. The CDR3 sequence is 13 residues long. From germline, CDR1 is LNHDA and CDR2 SQIVND (reference sequence). V was shortened by 8 bases and J by 6 bases, with 13 bases between the two germline ends. According to the study, genomic DNA was the template for TCR beta VDJ and CDR3 profiling. MiXCR was run by TCRdb on the reads, yielding one entry per CDR3 protein. The profile shows about 160,000 distinct CDR3 sequences, 71% of them singletons. Before being chosen for sequencing, patients had shown CD8+CD57+ cell expansion by flow cytometry. Everyone among the patients had severe acquired aplastic anemia. Sampling of blood occurred while the patients had still received no therapy.

The receptor was derived from a human donor with aplastic anemia. The V call is TRBV19, the J call TRBJ1-4; TRBD1 might be the D (5 bases). Sequencing was performed on sorted CD4+, CD8+, or CD8+CD57+ T cells (not recorded which) from PBMCs. The CDR3 sequence is CASQGRGYEKLFF. The CDR3 DNA reads TGTGCCAGTCAAGGGAGGGGATATGAAAAACTGTTTTTT.